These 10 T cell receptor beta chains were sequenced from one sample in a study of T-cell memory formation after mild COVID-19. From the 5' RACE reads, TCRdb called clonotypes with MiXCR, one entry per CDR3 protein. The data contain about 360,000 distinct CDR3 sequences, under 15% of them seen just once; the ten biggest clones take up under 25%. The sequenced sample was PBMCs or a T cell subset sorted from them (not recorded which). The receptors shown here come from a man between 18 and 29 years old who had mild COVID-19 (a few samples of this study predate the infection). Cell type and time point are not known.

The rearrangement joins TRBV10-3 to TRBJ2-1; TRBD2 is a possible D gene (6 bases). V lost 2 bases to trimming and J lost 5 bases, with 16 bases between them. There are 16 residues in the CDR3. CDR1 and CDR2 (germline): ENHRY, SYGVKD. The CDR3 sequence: CAISEPSAGNHNEQFF. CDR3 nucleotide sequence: TGTGCCATCAGTGAGCCCAGTGCGGGAAACCACAATGAGCAGTTCTTC.

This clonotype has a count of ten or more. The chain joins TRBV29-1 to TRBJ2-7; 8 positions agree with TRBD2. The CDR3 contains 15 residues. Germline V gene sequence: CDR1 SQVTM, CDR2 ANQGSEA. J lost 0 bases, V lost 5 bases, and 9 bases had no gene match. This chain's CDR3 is CSVLKLAGISYEQYF. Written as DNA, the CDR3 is TGCAGCGTTCTCAAATTAGCGGGAATCTCCTACGAGCAGTACTTC.

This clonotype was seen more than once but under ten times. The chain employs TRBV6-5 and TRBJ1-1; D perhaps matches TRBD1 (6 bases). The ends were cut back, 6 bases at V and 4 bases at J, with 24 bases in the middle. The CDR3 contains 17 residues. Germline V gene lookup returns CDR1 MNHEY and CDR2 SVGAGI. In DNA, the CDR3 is TGTGCCAGCAGCGCGTTGGGGGGGGCGCCGAGTAGCACTGAAGCTTTCTTT. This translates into CASSALGGAPSSTEAFF.

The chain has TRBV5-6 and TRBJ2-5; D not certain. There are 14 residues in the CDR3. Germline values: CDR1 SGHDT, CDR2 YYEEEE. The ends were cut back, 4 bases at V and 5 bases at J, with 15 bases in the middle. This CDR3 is CASSPSTVWETQYF. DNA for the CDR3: TGTGCCAGCAGCCCATCTACCGTATGGGAGACCCAGTACTTC.

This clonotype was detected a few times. The CDR3 spells CASSVLTGGTDTQYF. CDR3 in DNA: TGTGCCAGCAGCGTACTGACCGGGGGGACAGATACGCAGTATTTT. This rearrangement joins TRBV9 to TRBJ2-3; 7 positions match TRBD2. The CDR3 spans 15 residues. The junction had 5 bases not matched to a gene; V was cut back by 1 base and J by 3 bases. Germline CDR1 and CDR2: SGDLS and YYNGEE.

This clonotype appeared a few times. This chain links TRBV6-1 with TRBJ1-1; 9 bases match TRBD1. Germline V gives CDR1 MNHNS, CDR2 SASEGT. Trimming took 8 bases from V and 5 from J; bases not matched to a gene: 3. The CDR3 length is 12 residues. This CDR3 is CASQTGGTEAFF. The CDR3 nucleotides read TGTGCCAGCCAGACAGGGGGGACTGAAGCTTTCTTT.

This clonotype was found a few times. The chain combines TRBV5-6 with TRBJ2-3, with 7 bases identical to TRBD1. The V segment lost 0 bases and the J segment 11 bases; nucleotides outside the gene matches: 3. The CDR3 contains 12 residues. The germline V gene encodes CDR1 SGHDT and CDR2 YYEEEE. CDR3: CASSLGRQGQYF. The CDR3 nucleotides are TGTGCCAGCAGCTTGGGCAGACAGGGGCAGTATTTT.

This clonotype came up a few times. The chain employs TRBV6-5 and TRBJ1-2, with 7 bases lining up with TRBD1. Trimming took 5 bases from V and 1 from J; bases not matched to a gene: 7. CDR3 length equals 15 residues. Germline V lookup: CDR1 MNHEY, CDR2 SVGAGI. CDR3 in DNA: TGTGCCAGCAGTCGGACAGGAGTCCTTAACTATGGCTACACCTTC. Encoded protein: CASSRTGVLNYGYTF.

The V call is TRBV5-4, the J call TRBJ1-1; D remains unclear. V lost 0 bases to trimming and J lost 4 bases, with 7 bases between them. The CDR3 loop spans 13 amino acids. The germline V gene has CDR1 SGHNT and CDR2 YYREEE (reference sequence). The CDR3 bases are TGTGCCAGCAGCTTGGTAGGGTTCACTGAAGCTTTCTTT. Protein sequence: CASSLVGFTEAFF. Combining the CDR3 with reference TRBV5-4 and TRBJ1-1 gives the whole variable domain ETGVTQSPTHLIKTRGQQVTLRCSSQSGHNTVSWYQQALGQGPQFIFQYYREEENGRGNFPPRFSGLQFPNYSSELNVNALELDDSALYLCASSLVGFTEAFFGQGTRLTVV.

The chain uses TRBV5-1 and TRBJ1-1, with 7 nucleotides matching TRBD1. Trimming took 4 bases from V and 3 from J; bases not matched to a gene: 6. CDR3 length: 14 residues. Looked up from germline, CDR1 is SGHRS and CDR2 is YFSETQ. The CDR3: CASSLQGKDTEAFF. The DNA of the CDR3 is TGCGCCAGCAGCCTACAGGGGAAGGACACTGAAGCTTTCTTT.